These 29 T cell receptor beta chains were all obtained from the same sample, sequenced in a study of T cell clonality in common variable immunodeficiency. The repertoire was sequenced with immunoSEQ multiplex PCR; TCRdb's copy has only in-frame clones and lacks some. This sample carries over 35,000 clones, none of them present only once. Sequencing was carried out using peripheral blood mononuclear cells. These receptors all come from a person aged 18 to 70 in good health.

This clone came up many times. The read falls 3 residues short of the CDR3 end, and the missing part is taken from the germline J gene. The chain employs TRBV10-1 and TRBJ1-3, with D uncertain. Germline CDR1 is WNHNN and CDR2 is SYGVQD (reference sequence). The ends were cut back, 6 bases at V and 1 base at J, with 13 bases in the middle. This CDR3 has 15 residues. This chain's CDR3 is CASRGLGPSGNTIYF. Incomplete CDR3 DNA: TGCGCCAGCAGAGGACTCGGGCCTTCTGGAAACACC.

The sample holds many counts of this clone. The CDR3 sequence is CASSTGQGDPEQYF. The part of the CDR3 DNA that was read is TGTGCCAGCAGCACGGGACAGGGGGATCCCGAG. V usage is TRBV7-6 and J usage is TRBJ2-7; 11 bases line up with TRBD1. The read ends 3 residues shy of where the CDR3 ends; the end is completed using the germline J gene. After removal of 5 bases from V and 6 bases from J, the junction contained 6 bases not matched to a gene. Germline V gene data show CDR1 as SGHVS and CDR2 as FNYEAQ. This CDR3 region has 14 residues.

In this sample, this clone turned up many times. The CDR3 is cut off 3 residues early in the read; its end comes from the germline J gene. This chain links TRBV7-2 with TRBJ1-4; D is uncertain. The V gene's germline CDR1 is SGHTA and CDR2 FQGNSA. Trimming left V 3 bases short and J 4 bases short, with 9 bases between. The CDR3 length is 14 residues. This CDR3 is CASSFSSGNEKLFF. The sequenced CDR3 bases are TGTGCCAGCAGCTTTAGTAGTGGTAATGAAAAA.

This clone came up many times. CDR3 in amino acids: CASSRKHPINYGYTF. The CDR3 bases that were read are TGCGCCAGCAGTCGCAAGCACCCGATTAACTATGGC. The chain has TRBV4-1 and TRBJ1-2; the D is unclear. The read falls 3 residues short of the CDR3 end, and the missing part is taken from the germline J gene. The CDR3 loop spans 15 amino acids. The V and J ends lost 6 bases and 1 base respectively, with 15 bases between them. Germline CDR1 and CDR2: MGHRA and YSYEKL.

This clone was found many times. CDR3: CASSYVALEQYF. CDR3 bases read: TGTGCCAGCAGCTACGTAGCCCTCGAG. The chain carries TRBV6-2 or TRBV6-3 and TRBJ2-7; no reliable D call. From the germline J gene comes the end of the CDR3, since the read stops 3 residues before it. Trimming left V 6 bases short and J 6 bases short, with 12 bases between. The CDR3 length is 12 residues. The V gene's germline CDR1 is MNHEY and CDR2 SVGEGT.

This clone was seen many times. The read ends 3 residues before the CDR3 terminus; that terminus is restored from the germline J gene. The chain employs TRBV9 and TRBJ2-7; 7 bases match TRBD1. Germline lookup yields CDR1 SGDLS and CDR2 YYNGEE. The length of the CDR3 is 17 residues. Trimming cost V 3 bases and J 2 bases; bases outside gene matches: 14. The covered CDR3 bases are TGTGCCAGCAGCGCAGACCCGGGGACAGCGATCACCTACGAG. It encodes CASSADPGTAITYE. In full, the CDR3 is CASSADPGTAITYEQYF.

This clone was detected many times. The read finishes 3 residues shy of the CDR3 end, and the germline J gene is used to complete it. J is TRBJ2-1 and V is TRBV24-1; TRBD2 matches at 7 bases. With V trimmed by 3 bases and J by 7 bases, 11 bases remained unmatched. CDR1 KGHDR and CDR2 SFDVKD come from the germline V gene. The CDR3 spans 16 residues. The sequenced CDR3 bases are TGTGCCACCAGTGATGCGGTCTGGGGGGGAAGTAATGAG. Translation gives CATSDAVWGGSNE. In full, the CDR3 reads CATSDAVWGGSNEQFF.

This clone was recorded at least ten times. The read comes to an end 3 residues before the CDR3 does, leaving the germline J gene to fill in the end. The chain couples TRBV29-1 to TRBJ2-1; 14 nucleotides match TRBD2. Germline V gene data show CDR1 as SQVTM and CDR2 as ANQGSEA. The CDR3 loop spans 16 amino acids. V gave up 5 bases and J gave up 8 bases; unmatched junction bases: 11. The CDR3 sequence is CSVPGLAGGVEYEQFF. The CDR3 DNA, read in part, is TGCAGCGTTCCAGGACTAGCGGGAGGCGTTGAATATGAG.

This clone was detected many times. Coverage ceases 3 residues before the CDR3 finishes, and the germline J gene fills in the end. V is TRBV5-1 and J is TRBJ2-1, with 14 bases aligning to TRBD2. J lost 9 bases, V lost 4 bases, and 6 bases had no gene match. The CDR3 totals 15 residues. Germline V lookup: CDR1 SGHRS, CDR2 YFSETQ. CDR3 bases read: TGCGCCAGCAGCCGACTAGCGGGAGGGGTTTTTGAG. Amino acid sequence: CASSRLAGGVFE. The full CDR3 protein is CASSRLAGGVFEQFF. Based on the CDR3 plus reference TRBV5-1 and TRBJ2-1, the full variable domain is KAGVTQTPRYLIKTRGQQVTLSCSPISGHRSVSWYQQTPGQGLQFLFEYFSETQRNKGNFPGRFSGRQFSNSRSEMNVSTLELGDSALYLCASSRLAGGVFEQFFGPGTRLTVL.

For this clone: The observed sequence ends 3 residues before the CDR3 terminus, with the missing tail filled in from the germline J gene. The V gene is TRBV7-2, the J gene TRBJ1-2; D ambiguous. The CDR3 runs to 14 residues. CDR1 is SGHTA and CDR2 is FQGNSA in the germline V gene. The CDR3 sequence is CASSLGGSSYDYTF. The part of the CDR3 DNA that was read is TGTGCCAGCAGCTTAGGCGGGAGCTCCTACGAC.

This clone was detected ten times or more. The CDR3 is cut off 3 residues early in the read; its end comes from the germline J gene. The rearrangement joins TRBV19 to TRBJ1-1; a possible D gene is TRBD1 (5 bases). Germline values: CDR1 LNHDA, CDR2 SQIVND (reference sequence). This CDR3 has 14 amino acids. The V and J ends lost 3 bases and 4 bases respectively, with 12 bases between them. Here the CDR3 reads CASSMGQGGTEAFF. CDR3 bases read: TGTGCCAGTAGTATGGGGCAGGGCGGCACTGAA.

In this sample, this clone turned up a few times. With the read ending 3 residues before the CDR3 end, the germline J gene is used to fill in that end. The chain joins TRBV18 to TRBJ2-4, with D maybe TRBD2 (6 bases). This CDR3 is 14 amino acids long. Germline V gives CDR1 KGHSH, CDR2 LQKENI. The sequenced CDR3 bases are TGTGCCAGCTCACCCCCGGGACTCACCACTGGT. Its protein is CASSPPGLTTG. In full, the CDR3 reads CASSPPGLTTGQYF.

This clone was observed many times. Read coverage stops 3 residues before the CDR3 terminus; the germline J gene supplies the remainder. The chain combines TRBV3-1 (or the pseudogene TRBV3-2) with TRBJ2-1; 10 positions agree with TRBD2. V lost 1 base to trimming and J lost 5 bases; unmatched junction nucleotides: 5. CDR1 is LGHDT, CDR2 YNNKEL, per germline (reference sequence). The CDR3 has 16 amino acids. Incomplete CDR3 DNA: TGTGCCAGCAGCCAAGTGCTACTAGCGGGAAACAATGAG. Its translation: CASSQVLLAGNNE. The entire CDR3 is CASSQVLLAGNNEQFF.

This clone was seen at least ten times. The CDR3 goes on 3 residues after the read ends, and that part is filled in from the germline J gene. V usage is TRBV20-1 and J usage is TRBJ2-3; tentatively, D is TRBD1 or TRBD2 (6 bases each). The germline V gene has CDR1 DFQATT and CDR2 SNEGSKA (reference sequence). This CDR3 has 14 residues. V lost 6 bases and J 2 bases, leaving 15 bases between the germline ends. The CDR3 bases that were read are TGCAGTGCGAAACAGGGAGGTAACACAGATACG. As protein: CSAKQGGNTDT. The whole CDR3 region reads CSAKQGGNTDTQYF.

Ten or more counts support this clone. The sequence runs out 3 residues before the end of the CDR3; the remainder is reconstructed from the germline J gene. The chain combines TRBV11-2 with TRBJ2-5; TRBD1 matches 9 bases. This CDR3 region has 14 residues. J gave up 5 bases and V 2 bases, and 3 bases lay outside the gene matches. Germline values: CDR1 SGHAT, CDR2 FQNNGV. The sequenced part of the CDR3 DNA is TGTGCCAGCAGCTTAACAGGGGGCAGTGAGACC. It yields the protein CASSLTGGSET. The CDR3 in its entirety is CASSLTGGSETQYF.

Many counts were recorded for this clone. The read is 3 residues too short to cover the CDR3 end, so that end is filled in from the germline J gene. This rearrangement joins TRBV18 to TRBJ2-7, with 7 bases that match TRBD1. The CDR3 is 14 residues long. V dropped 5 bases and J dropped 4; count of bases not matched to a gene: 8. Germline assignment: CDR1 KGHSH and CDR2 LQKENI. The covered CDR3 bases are TGTGCCAGCTCATCTCCGGGCAGGGGGTACGAG. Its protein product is CASSSPGRGYE. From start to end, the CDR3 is CASSSPGRGYEQYF.

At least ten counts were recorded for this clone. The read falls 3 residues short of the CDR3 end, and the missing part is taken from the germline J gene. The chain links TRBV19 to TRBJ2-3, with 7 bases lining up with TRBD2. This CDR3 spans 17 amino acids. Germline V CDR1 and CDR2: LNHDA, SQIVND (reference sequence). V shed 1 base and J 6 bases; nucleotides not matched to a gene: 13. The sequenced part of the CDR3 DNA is TGTGCCAGTAGTATAGGGGGCGGGGGAGTGTCTCGCGATACG. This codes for CASSIGGGGVSRDT. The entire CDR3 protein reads CASSIGGGGVSRDTQYF.

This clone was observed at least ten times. The covered CDR3 bases are TGCAGTGCTAGAGGCGGGGGCGGGCGTAGGACCGGGGAG. The encoded protein is CSARGGGGRRTGE. In full, the CDR3 is CSARGGGGRRTGELFF. The J gene is TRBJ2-2, the V gene TRBV20-1; D might be TRBD2 (7 bases). The read is 3 residues too short to cover the CDR3 end, so that end is filled in from the germline J gene. V was shortened by 1 base and J by 5 bases, with 17 bases between the two germline ends. In germline, CDR1 is DFQATT, CDR2 SNEGSKA (reference sequence). This CDR3 is 16 amino acids long.

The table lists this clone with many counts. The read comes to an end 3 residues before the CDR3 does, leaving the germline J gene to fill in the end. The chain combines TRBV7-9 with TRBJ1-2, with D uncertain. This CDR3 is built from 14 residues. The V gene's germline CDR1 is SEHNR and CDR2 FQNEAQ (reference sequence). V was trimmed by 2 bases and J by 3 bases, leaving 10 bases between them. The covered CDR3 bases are TGTGCCAGCAGCTTAAAAGCAGGCCACTATGGC. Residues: CASSLKAGHYG. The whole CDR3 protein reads CASSLKAGHYGYTF.

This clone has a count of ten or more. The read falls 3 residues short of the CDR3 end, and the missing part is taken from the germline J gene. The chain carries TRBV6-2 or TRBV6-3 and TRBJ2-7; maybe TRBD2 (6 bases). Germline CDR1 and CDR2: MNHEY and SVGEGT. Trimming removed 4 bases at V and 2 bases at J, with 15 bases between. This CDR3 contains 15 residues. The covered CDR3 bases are TGTGCCAGCAGTTTGGGGCGGGGCCTTGCCTACGAG. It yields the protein CASSLGRGLAYE. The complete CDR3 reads CASSLGRGLAYEQYF.

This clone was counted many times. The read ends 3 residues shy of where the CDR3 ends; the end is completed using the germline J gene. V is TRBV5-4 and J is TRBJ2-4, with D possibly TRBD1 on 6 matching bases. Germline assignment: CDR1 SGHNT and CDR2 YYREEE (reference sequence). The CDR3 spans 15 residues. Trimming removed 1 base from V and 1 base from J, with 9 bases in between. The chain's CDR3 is CASSLKQGAKNIQYF. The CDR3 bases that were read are TGTGCCAGCAGCTTGAAACAGGGTGCCAAAAACATT.

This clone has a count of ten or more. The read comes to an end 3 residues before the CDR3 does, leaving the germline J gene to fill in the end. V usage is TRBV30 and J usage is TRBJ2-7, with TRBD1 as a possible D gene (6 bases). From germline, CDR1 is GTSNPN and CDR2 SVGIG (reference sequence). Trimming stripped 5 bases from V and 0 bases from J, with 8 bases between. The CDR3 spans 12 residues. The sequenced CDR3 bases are TGTGCCTGGGCACAGGGCTCCTACGAG. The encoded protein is CAWAQGSYE. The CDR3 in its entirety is CAWAQGSYEQYF.

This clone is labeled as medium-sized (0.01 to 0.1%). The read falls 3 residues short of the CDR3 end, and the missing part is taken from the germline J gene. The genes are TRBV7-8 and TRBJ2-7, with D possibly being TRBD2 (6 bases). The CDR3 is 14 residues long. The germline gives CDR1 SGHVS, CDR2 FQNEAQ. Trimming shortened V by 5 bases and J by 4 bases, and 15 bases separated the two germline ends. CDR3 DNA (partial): TGTGCCAGCAGCAATACCGGGACTTCTTACGAG. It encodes CASSNTGTSYE. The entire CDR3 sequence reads CASSNTGTSYEQYF.

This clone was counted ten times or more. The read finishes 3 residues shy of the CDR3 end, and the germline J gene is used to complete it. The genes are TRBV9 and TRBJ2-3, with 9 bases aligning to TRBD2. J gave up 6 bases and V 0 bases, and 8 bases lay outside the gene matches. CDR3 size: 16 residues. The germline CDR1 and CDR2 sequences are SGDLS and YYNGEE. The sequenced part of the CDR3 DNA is TGTGCCAGCAGCGTAGAGGCGGGAGGGCCAACTGATACG. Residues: CASSVEAGGPTDT. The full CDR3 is CASSVEAGGPTDTQYF. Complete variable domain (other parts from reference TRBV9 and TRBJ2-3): DSGVTQTPKHLITATGQRVTLRCSPRSGDLSVYWYQQSLDQGLQFLIQYYNGEERAKGNILERFSAQQFPDLHSELNLSSLELGDSALYFCASSVEAGGPTDTQYFGPGTRLTVL.

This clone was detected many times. The CDR3: CASSLNRAQLNTGELFF. The covered CDR3 bases are TGTGCCAGCAGTTTAAACAGGGCCCAGCTAAACACCGGGGAG. V gene TRBV12-3 or TRBV12-4 combines with J gene TRBJ2-2, with D possibly TRBD1 on 6 matching bases. The sequence runs out 3 residues before the end of the CDR3; the remainder is reconstructed from the germline J gene. This CDR3 has 17 residues. V was clipped by 2 bases and J by 2 bases, with 15 bases between them.

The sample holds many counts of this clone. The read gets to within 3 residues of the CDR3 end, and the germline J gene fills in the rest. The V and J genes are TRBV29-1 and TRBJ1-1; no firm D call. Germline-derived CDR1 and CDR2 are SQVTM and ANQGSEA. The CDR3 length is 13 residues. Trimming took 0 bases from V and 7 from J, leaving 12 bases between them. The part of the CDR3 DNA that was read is TGCAGCGTTGAAGAAGGGCCAGCATTTGAA. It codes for CSVEEGPAFE. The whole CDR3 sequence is CSVEEGPAFEAFF.

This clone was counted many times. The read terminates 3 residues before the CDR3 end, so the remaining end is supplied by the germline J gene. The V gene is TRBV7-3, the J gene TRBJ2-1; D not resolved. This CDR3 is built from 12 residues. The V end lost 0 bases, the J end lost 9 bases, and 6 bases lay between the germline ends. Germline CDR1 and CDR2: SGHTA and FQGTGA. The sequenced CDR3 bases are TGTGCCAGCAGCTTAACGAGAGGTGAG. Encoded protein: CASSLTRGE. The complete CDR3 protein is CASSLTRGEQFF.

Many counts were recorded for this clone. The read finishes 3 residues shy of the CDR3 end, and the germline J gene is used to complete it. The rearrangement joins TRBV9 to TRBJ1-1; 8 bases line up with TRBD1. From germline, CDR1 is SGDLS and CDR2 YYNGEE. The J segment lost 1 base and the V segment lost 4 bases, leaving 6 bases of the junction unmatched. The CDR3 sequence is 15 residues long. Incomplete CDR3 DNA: TGTGCCAGCAGCCCGCAGGGGGCTGGGAACACTGAA. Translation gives CASSPQGAGNTE. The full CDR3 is CASSPQGAGNTEAFF.

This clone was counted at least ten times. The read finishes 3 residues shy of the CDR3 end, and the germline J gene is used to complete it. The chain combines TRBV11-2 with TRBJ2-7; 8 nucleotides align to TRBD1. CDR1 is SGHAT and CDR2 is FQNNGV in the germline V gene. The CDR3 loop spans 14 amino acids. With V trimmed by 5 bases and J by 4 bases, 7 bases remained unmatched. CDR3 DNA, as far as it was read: TGTGCCAGCAGCGCCCGGACAGGGCCATACGAG. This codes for CASSARTGPYE. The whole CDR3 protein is CASSARTGPYEQYF.